The 24 T cell receptor beta chains in this list originate from one sample, sequenced in a study of T cell changes during pregnancy in multiple sclerosis. Assay: immunoSEQ multiplex PCR; the TCRdb copy retains only in-frame clones and omits some. The table lists approximately 45,000 clones, 85% to 95% of them singletons. Sequencing was performed on CD8+ T cells from peripheral blood mononuclear cells, taken in the second trimester of pregnancy. The receptors were sampled from a female donor with multiple sclerosis, enrolled in a pregnancy study.

The chain combines TRBV2 with TRBJ1-2, with D maybe TRBD1 (5 bases). Germline V gives CDR1 SNHLY, CDR2 FYNNEI. The V gene lost 2 bases and the J gene lost 7 bases, with 11 bases spanning the gap. This CDR3 comprises 13 residues. The CDR3: CASSEWGDGGYTF. Written as DNA, the CDR3 is TGTGCCAGCAGTGAATGGGGGGATGGTGGCTACACCTTC.

The chain employs TRBV9 and TRBJ1-5; 9 bases line up with TRBD1. The V segment lost 4 bases and the J segment 5 bases; nucleotides outside the gene matches: 4. Germline lookup yields CDR1 SGDLS and CDR2 YYNGEE. CDR3 length: 14 residues. CDR3 coding DNA: TGTGCCAGCAGCCACACAGGGGGCGATCAGCCCCAGCATTTT. The encoded protein is CASSHTGGDQPQHF.

This chain uses TRBV6-5 with TRBJ2-3; possible D gene TRBD1, 7 bases. The CDR3 contains 15 residues. Germline CDR1 MNHEY, CDR2 SVGAGI. V lost 6 bases to trimming and J lost 3 bases, with 16 bases between them. CDR3 region: CASSSYQGGTDTQYF. The CDR3 bases are TGTGCCAGCAGCTCCTACCAGGGGGGTACAGATACGCAGTATTTT.

In its sample, this clone was seen a few times. This chain connects TRBV18 to TRBJ2-3; D may be TRBD2 (7 bases). The CDR3 is 12 amino acids. V shed 3 bases and J shed 14 bases, with 15 bases lying between them. CDR1 KGHSH and CDR2 LQKENI come from the germline V gene. CDR3: CASSPGGLETYF. The CDR3 DNA reads as TGTGCCAGCTCACCCGGGGGGCTCGAGACGTATTTT.

The rearrangement joins TRBV7-2 to TRBJ2-5, with 8 bases matching TRBD1. CDR1 and CDR2 from the germline V gene are SGHTA and FQGNSA. The V and J ends lost 4 bases and 5 bases, in that order; junction bases with no gene match: 9. The CDR3 runs to 15 residues. The CDR3 is CASSSLTGAAETQYF. The CDR3 DNA is TGTGCCAGCAGCTCACTGACAGGGGCAGCCGAGACCCAGTACTTC.

The gene calls are TRBV6-4 and TRBJ2-1; D is perhaps TRBD2 (6 bases). The V end lost 5 bases, the J end lost 7 bases, and 18 bases lay between the germline ends. This CDR3 has 15 amino acids. The germline gives CDR1 MRHNA, CDR2 SNTAGT. The CDR3 spells CASSPMGGAGNEQFF. The CDR3 DNA reads TGTGCCAGCAGTCCAATGGGCGGGGCGGGAAATGAGCAGTTCTTC.

V gene TRBV4-1 combines with J gene TRBJ2-2, with 7 bases identical to TRBD2. The length of the CDR3 is 15 residues. Germline V gene lookup returns CDR1 MGHRA and CDR2 YSYEKL. V lost 8 bases, J lost 0 bases, and 6 bases stayed unmatched. The CDR3 loop reads CASGLAGANTGELFF. In nucleotides, the CDR3 is TGCGCCAGCGGTTTGGCGGGAGCGAACACCGGGGAGCTGTTTTTT.

The V and J genes are TRBV7-3 and TRBJ2-3; D call uncertain. The V end was cut by 2 bases, the J end by 0 bases, with 9 bases between. Looked up from germline, CDR1 is SGHTA and CDR2 is FQGTGA. CDR3 length equals 15 residues. The CDR3 DNA follows: TGTGCCAGCAGCTTAGGAGCTTCTAGCACAGATACGCAGTATTTT. Amino acids: CASSLGASSTDTQYF.

This chain uses TRBV10-3 with TRBJ1-3; 7 nucleotides agree with TRBD1. Germline CDR1 reads ENHRY; CDR2 reads SYGVKD. The CDR3 is 16 residues long. The V gene end was trimmed by 0 bases and the J gene end by 5 bases; junction bases not matched to a gene: 7. CDR3 sequence (DNA): TGTGCCATCAGTGAGTCGACAGGGAGGCGAAGAAACACCATATATTTT. It is translated as CAISESTGRRRNTIYF.

This chain uses TRBV7-6 with TRBJ2-3; 10 bases map to TRBD2. The CDR3 spans 16 residues. The trim removed 3 bases at V and 4 bases at J, leaving 7 bases unmatched. Germline assignment: CDR1 SGHVS and CDR2 FNYEAQ. The CDR3 DNA reads as TGTGCCAGCAGCTTGGAGGGACTAGCGAGCGCAGATACGCAGTATTTT. Translating gives CASSLEGLASADTQYF.

The chain is built from TRBV6-6 and TRBJ2-7; 8 bases align to TRBD1. The junction had 5 bases not matched to a gene; V was cut back by 9 bases and J by 4 bases. CDR1 is MNHNY and CDR2 is SVGAGI in the germline V gene (reference sequence). CDR3 length: 12 residues. As DNA, the CDR3 is TGTGCCAGTCACGGACAGGGTTACGAGCAGTACTTC. Translating it yields CASHGQGYEQYF.

The gene calls are TRBV7-9 and TRBJ2-3, with unresolved D. The V end was cut by 5 bases, the J end by 5 bases, with 14 bases between. Germline CDR1 SEHNR, CDR2 FQNEAQ (reference sequence). This CDR3 region has 14 residues. The CDR3 DNA is TGTGCCAGCAGCCATCCGAGTAGTCAAGATACGCAGTATTTT. Translating it yields CASSHPSSQDTQYF.

The chain recombines TRBV4-3 with TRBJ1-1; D not resolved. Trimming took off 1 base at V and 3 bases at J, with 6 bases between the two ends. This CDR3 spans 13 amino acids. From germline, CDR1 is LGHNA and CDR2 YSLEER. CDR3 in DNA: TGCGCCAGCAGCCAAGCCAGGTACACTGAAGCTTTCTTT. This codes for CASSQARYTEAFF.

The gene calls are TRBV4-3 and TRBJ2-1; 9 bases are a match to TRBD1. This CDR3 has 17 residues. CDR1 and CDR2 from the germline V gene are LGHNA and YSLEER. Trimming at V came to 2 bases and at J to 0 bases, leaving 5 bases not matched to a gene. CDR3 nucleotide sequence: TGCGCCAGCAGCCAATGGGGACAGGGAAGCTCCTACAATGAGCAGTTCTTC. Protein sequence: CASSQWGQGSSYNEQFF.

This clone was found a few times. J is TRBJ2-7 and V is TRBV4-3, with TRBD1 as a possible D gene (6 bases). V lost 4 bases and J 1 base, leaving 20 bases between the germline ends. The CDR3 loop spans 17 amino acids. Germline V gives CDR1 LGHNA, CDR2 YSLEER. The CDR3: CASSLAFRTVNSYEQYF. The CDR3 DNA is TGCGCCAGCAGCCTCGCCTTCAGGACAGTTAATTCCTACGAGCAGTACTTC.

This chain joins TRBV4-3 and TRBJ1-2; D possibly corresponds to TRBD1 (6 bases). The germline V and J ends were trimmed by 4 bases and 1 base, with 19 bases remaining between them. CDR3 size: 17 residues. Germline CDR1 is LGHNA and CDR2 is YSLEER. The CDR3 spells CASSPGSGGPFNYGYTF. The CDR3 DNA is TGCGCCAGCAGCCCAGGGAGTGGGGGCCCCTTTAACTATGGCTACACCTTC.

This clone was detected only once. The rearrangement uses TRBV7-2 and TRBJ2-3; 11 bases fit TRBD2. J lost 2 bases, V lost 8 bases, and 9 bases had no gene match. The CDR3 loop spans 16 amino acids. Germline-derived CDR1 and CDR2 are SGHTA and FQGNSA. CDR3 DNA sequence: TGTGCCAGCGGGACCTTAGCGGGGGGGCTCACAGATACGCAGTATTTT. This codes for CASGTLAGGLTDTQYF.

The chain uses TRBV5-6 and TRBJ1-2; D uncertain. Trimming removed 0 bases from V and 5 bases from J, with 11 bases in between. The CDR3 is 14 amino acids. Germline CDR1 and CDR2: SGHDT and YYEEEE. CDR3 residues: CASSLGPGRYGYTF. The CDR3 region has the DNA TGTGCCAGCAGCTTGGGGCCGGGGAGGTATGGCTACACCTTC. The full variable domain, in which reference TRBV5-6 and TRBJ1-2 provide the parts outside the CDR3, is DAGVTQSPTHLIKTRGQQVTLRCSPKSGHDTVSWYQQALGQGPQFIFQYYEEEERQRGNFPDRFSGHQFPNYSSELNVNALLLGDSALYLCASSLGPGRYGYTFGSGTRLTVV.

The rearrangement uses TRBV11-2 and TRBJ1-1; D is possibly TRBD1 (6 bases). CDR1 is SGHAT and CDR2 is FQNNGV in the germline V gene. V was trimmed by 3 bases and J by 1 base, leaving 15 bases between them. The CDR3 is made up of 16 amino acids. In DNA form, the CDR3 reads TGTGCCAGCAGCTTGGGGACAAACAACGGGAACACTGAAGCTTTCTTT. This sequence encodes CASSLGTNNGNTEAFF.

This chain connects TRBV13 to TRBJ1-1; 8 nucleotides agree with TRBD1. CDR3 length: 15 residues. The junction had 11 bases not matched to a gene; V was cut back by 5 bases and J by 6 bases. Looked up from germline, CDR1 is PRHDT and CDR2 is FYEKMQ (reference sequence). CDR3 protein: CASSPEQGEGAEAFF. The CDR3 DNA reads as TGTGCCAGCAGCCCAGAACAGGGGGAGGGCGCTGAAGCTTTCTTT.

DNA for the CDR3: TGTGCCAGCAGCTCGGGACTAGCGGGGCCGAAAGCTACGCAGTATTTT. Encoded protein: CASSSGLAGPKATQYF. This sequence joins TRBV5-8 and TRBJ2-3; 13 bases agree with TRBD2. The germline V gene has CDR1 SGHTS and CDR2 YDEGEE. The CDR3 contains 16 residues. V gave up 3 bases and J gave up 8 bases; unmatched junction bases: 9.

The V gene is TRBV9, the J gene TRBJ2-7; 7 nucleotides match TRBD2. Germline V gives CDR1 SGDLS, CDR2 YYNGEE. The CDR3 consists of 15 residues. V was pared by 0 bases and J by 3 bases, with 6 bases of the junction left unmatched. The CDR3 nucleotides are TGTGCCAGCAGCGTAGACCCAGCGGGGAACTACGAGCAGTACTTC. It is translated as CASSVDPAGNYEQYF. Filled out from reference TRBV9 and TRBJ2-7, the complete variable domain reads DSGVTQTPKHLITATGQRVTLRCSPRSGDLSVYWYQQSLDQGLQFLIQYYNGEERAKGNILERFSAQQFPDLHSELNLSSLELGDSALYFCASSVDPAGNYEQYFGPGTRLTVT.

The rearrangement links TRBV2 to TRBJ2-5, with D tentatively TRBD2 (5 bases). Deletions cut 0 bases from V and 5 bases from J, with 7 bases between. The CDR3 has 13 amino acids. Germline CDR1 is SNHLY and CDR2 is FYNNEI. The CDR3, as DNA: TGTGCCAGCAGTGAAGCGGGCGGGGAGACCCAGTACTTC. This sequence encodes CASSEAGGETQYF.

V and J are TRBV19 and TRBJ1-1; TRBD1 aligns across 9 bases. The CDR3 has 14 amino acids. V shed 8 bases and J 4 bases; nucleotides not matched to a gene: 8. The germline V gene has CDR1 LNHDA and CDR2 SQIVND (reference sequence). The CDR3 coding sequence is TGTGCCAGTGCAGGACAGGGGTACCCCACTGAAGCTTTCTTT. Residues: CASAGQGYPTEAFF.